This T cell receptor beta chain was recovered during a study of blood T cell repertoires in COVID-19. Study summary: The cDNA or gDNA used as material had been derived from T cells, B-cell-depleted T cells, or PBMCs.

From germline, CDR1 is MNHEY and CDR2 SVGEGT. Trimming left V 2 bases short and J 8 bases short, with 19 bases between. The CDR3 extends over 17 amino acids. Method: immunoSEQ multiplex PCR; TCRdb's copy keeps in-frame clones and lacks some. This sample has over 200,000 clones; about nine tenths occur once, and the top ten carry 4% to 6%. The chain links TRBV6-2 or TRBV6-3 to TRBJ1-6; D ambiguous. Sequences were obtained from peripheral blood. This receptor was identified in a woman aged 40 to 55 with acute or convalescent COVID-19. The CDR3 is CASSYGGIGPGDSPLHF. The CDR3 DNA follows: TGTGCCAGCAGTTACGGCGGGATCGGGCCTGGGGATTCACCCCTCCACTTT.